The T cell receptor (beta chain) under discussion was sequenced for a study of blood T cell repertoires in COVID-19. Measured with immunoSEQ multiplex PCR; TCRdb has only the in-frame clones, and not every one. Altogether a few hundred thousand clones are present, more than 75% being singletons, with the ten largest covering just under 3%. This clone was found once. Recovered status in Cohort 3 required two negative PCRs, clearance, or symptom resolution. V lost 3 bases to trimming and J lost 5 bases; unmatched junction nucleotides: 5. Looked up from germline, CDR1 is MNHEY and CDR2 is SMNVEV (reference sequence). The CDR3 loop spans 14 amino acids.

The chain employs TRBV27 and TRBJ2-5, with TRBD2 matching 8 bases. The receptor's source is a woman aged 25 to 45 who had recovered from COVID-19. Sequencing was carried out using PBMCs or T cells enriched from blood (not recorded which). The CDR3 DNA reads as TGTGCCAGCAGTTTGGCGGGGGGAGGGGAGACCCAGTACTTC. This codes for CASSLAGGGETQYF.